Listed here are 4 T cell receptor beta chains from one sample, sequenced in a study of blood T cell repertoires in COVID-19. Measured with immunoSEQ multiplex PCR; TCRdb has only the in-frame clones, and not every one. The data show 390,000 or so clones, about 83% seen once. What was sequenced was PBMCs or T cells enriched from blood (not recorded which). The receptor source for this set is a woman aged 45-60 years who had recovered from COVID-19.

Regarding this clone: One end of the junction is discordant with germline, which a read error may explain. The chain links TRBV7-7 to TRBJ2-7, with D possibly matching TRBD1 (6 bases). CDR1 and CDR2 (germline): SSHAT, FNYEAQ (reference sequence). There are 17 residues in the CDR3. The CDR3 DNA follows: TGTGCTAGCAGCTTAAGGGGTAAGGGGGTATGCACCTACGAGCAGTACTTC. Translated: CASSLRGKGVCTYEQYF. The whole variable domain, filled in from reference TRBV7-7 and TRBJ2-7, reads GAGVSQSPRYKVTKRGQDVTLRCDPISSHATLYWYQQALGQGPEFLTYFNYEAQPDKSGLPSDRFSAERPEGSISTLTIQRTEQRDSAMYRCASSLRGKGVCTYEQYFGPGTRLTVT.

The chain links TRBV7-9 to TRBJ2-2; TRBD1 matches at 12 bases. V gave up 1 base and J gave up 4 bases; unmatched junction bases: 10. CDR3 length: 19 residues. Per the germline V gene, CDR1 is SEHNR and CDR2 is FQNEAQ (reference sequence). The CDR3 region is CASSLGWLRGQGATGELFF. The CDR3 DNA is TGTGCCAGCAGCTTAGGTTGGCTGAGGGGACAGGGGGCCACCGGGGAGCTGTTTTTT.

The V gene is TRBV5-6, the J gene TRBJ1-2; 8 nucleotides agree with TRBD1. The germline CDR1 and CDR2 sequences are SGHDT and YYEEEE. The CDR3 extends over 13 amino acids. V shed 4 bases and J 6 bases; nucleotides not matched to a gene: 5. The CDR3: CASSPTGDHGYTF. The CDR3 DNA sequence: TGTGCCAGCAGCCCGACAGGGGACCATGGCTACACCTTC.

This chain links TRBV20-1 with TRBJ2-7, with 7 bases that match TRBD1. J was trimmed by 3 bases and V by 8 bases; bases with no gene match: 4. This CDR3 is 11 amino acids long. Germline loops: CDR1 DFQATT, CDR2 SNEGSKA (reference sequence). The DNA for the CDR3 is TGCAGTAGGACAGGAGTCTACGAGCAGTACTTC. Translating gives CSRTGVYEQYF.